The present T cell receptor beta chain was sequenced within a study of cytomegalovirus exposure and HLA in healthy donors. Findings and limits, study-wide: Association of a missense DCLRE1C variant with TCR beta V- and J-gene trimming was reported in a later analysis.

Details on this clone: What it binds is unknown.

CDR3 size: 15 residues. V lost 3 bases, J lost 0 bases, and 1 base stayed unmatched. In germline, CDR1 is SGHVS, CDR2 FQNEAQ. The PCR made use of 60 Vbeta and 13 Jbeta primers. Original handling: In a later analysis, the count reached about 80 million unique TCR beta chains, with about 9.9 million shared. Data came from immunoSEQ multiplex PCR; TCRdb stores just in-frame clones and leaves some out. That table is the source of V, J and clone size, and D and trimming were worked out from the DNA. The sample has more than 85,000 clones, over 65% seen once. The sequencing input was PBMCs. This clonotype was sampled from a woman under 40 in good health and CMV-seronegative. The genes are TRBV7-8 and TRBJ1-5; 8 bases are a match to TRBD1. This CDR3 is CASSLDRASNQPQHF. The CDR3 coding sequence is TGTGCCAGCAGCTTGGACAGGGCTAGCAATCAGCCCCAGCATTTT.